A single sample gave rise to the 9 T cell receptor beta chains below, sequenced in a study of cytomegalovirus exposure and HLA in healthy donors. PCR was performed using 60 Vbeta and 13 Jbeta primers. Produced via immunoSEQ multiplex PCR; TCRdb's table is partial and in-frame only. The sample lists 60,000 to 75,000 clones, 60% to 75% occurring once. Material for sequencing was PBMCs. These receptors came from a woman between 55 and 75 years old in good health and CMV-seropositive.

This rearrangement joins TRBV19 to TRBJ1-4, with D uncertain. The V and J ends lost 3 bases and 13 bases respectively, with 18 bases between them. The V gene's germline CDR1 is LNHDA and CDR2 SQIVND (reference sequence). This CDR3 is built from 14 residues. DNA for the CDR3: TGTGCCAGTAGTATCGCTTCGAGCCCTCGGGGACTGTTTTTT. Translated, it gives CASSIASSPRGLFF.

The V call is TRBV19, the J call TRBJ1-1; D may be TRBD1 (5 bases). V lost 3 bases to trimming and J lost 0 bases, with 8 bases between them. This CDR3 spans 14 amino acids. Germline V gene data show CDR1 as LNHDA and CDR2 as SQIVND (reference sequence). CDR3 nucleotides: TGTGCCAGTAGTATCAGCAGGGTGAACACTGAAGCTTTCTTT. It codes for CASSISRVNTEAFF.

The chain links TRBV6-5 to TRBJ2-7, with TRBD1 identical over 8 bases. V lost 2 bases, J lost 6 bases, and 9 bases stayed unmatched. CDR1 and CDR2 (germline): MNHEY, SVGAGI. The CDR3 has 15 amino acids. The CDR3 DNA reads as TGTGCCAGCAGTTACCTTGGACAGGGTCCGACCGAGCAGTACTTC. It encodes CASSYLGQGPTEQYF.

This clone was found a few times. V usage is TRBV11-2 and J usage is TRBJ1-2; TRBD1 matches at 7 bases. Trimming at V came to 4 bases and at J to 4 bases, leaving 3 bases not matched to a gene. This CDR3 is 13 amino acids long. CDR1 is SGHAT, CDR2 FQNNGV, per germline. The CDR3 DNA reads TGTGCCAGCAGCTCAACAGGGGTCTATGGCTACACCTTC. This codes for CASSSTGVYGYTF.

The chain uses TRBV5-1 and TRBJ1-6; D not certain. The germline V and J ends were trimmed by 1 base and 7 bases, with 6 bases remaining between them. There are 13 residues in the CDR3. Germline CDR1 is SGHRS and CDR2 is YFSETQ. The CDR3 sequence is CASSLQKNSPLHF. CDR3 nucleotides: TGCGCCAGCAGCTTGCAGAAGAATTCACCCCTCCACTTT. The entire variable domain, with the rest obtained from reference TRBV5-1 and TRBJ1-6, is as follows: KAGVTQTPRYLIKTRGQQVTLSCSPISGHRSVSWYQQTPGQGLQFLFEYFSETQRNKGNFPGRFSGRQFSNSRSEMNVSTLELGDSALYLCASSLQKNSPLHFGNGTRLTVT.

The chain uses TRBV29-1 and TRBJ2-1; D perhaps matches TRBD2 (6 bases). Trimming stripped 6 bases from V and 9 bases from J, with 15 bases between. The CDR3 has 12 residues. Germline V gene sequence: CDR1 SQVTM, CDR2 ANQGSEA. Here the CDR3 DNA reads TGCAGCGTGAGAGGAGGGGTCGGTGAGCAGTTCTTC. This encodes CSVRGGVGEQFF.

This chain uses TRBV27 with TRBJ1-5; 8 bases fit TRBD1. Unmatched junction bases numbered 2, after V lost 2 bases and J lost 2 bases. The V gene's germline CDR1 is MNHEY and CDR2 SMNVEV (reference sequence). The CDR3 sequence is 15 residues long. Here the CDR3 reads CASSLQGARNQPQHF. The CDR3 DNA reads TGTGCCAGCAGTTTACAGGGGGCCCGCAATCAGCCCCAGCATTTT.

The rearrangement joins TRBV18 to TRBJ2-7, with a weak D call TRBD1 (6 bases). Germline loops: CDR1 KGHSH, CDR2 LQKENI. V was pared by 2 bases and J by 2 bases, with 10 bases between. This CDR3 spans 14 amino acids. The CDR3 DNA reads TGTGCCAGCTCACCATCCGAGGGGGCCTACGAGCAGTACTTC. It codes for CASSPSEGAYEQYF.

The CDR3 region is CAWSTSGTGVQPQHF. Written as DNA, the CDR3 is TGTGCCTGGAGCACCTCCGGGACAGGGGTACAGCCCCAGCATTTT. This chain links TRBV30 with TRBJ1-5; 10 bases fit TRBD1. This CDR3 comprises 15 residues. The germline V gene encodes CDR1 GTSNPN and CDR2 SVGIG (reference sequence). Unmatched junction bases numbered 9, after V lost 3 bases and J lost 7 bases.